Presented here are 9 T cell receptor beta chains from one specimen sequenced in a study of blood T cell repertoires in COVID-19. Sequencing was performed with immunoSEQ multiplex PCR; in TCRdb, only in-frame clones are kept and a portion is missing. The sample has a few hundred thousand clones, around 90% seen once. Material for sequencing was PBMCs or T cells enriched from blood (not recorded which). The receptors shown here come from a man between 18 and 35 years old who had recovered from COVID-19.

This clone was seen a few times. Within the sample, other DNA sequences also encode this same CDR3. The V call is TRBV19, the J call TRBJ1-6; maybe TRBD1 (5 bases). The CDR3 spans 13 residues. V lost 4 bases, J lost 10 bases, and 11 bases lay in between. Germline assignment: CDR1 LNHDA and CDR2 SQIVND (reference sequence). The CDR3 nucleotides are TGTGCCAGTAGTACCGGGGGAGACTCACCCCTCCACTTT. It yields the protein CASSTGGDSPLHF.

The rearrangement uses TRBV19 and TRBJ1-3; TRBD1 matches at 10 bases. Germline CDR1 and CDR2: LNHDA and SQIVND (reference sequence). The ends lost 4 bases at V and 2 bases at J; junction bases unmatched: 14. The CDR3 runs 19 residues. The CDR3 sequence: CASSTPRDRGSNPGNTIYF. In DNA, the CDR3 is TGTGCCAGTAGTACGCCGCGGGACAGGGGCTCAAACCCTGGAAACACCATATATTTT.

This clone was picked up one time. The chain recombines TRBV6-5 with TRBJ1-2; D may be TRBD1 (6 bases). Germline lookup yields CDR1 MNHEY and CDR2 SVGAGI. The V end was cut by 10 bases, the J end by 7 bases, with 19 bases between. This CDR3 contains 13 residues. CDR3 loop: CATTDGLGAGYTF. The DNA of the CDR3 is TGTGCCACTACGGACGGGTTGGGGGCTGGCTACACCTTC.

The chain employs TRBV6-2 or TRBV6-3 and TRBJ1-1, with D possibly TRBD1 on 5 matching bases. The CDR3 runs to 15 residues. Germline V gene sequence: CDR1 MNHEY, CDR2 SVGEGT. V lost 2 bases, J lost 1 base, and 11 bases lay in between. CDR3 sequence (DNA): TGTGCCAGCAGTTACAGCCAGGGTAAGAACACTGAAGCTTTCTTT. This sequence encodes CASSYSQGKNTEAFF.

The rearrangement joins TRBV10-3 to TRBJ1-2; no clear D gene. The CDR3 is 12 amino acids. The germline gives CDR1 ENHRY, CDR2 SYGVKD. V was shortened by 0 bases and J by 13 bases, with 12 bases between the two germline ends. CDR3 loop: CAISESPGSPTF. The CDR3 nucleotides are TGTGCCATCAGTGAGTCTCCAGGTTCCCCCACCTTC.

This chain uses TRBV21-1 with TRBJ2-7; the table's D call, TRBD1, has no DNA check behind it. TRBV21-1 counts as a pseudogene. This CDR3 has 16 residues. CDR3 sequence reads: CATHTQGGDKFYEQYF. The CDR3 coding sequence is TGTGCCACCCACACGCAGGGTGGGGACAAGTTCTACGAGCAGTACTTC.

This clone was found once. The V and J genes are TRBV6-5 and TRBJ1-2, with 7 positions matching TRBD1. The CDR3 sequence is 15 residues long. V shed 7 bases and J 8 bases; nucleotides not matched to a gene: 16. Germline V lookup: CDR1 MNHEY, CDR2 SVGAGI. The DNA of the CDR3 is TGTGCCAGCAAGACGGACAGGACTCTAGTGGAGGGCTACACCTTC. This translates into CASKTDRTLVEGYTF.

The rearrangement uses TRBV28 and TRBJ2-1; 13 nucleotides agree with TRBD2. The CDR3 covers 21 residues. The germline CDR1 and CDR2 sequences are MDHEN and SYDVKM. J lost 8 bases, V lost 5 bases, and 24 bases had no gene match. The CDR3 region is CASSPTDRFFGLAGVVYEQFF. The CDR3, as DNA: TGTGCCAGCAGTCCAACGGACCGTTTCTTTGGACTAGCGGGAGTGGTCTATGAGCAGTTCTTC.

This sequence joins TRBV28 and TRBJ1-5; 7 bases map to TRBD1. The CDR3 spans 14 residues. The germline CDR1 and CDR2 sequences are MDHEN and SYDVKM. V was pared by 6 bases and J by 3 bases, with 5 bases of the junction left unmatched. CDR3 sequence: CASSQGQFNQPQHF. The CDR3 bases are TGTGCCAGCAGCCAGGGACAGTTCAATCAGCCCCAGCATTTT.